This entry concerns a single T cell receptor (beta chain). This entry is derived from a study of blood T cell repertoires in COVID-19. Germline V CDR1 and CDR2: MNHEY, SVGAGI. The CDR3 covers 13 residues. The V gene end was trimmed by 6 bases and the J gene end by 5 bases; junction bases not matched to a gene: 7. Using immunoSEQ multiplex PCR, the repertoire was profiled, and TCRdb retains in-frame clones only, with some absent. The repertoire includes about 280,000 clones, approximately 91% of them detected once, and about 8.6% sits in the top ten. This rearrangement joins TRBV6-5 to TRBJ2-7, with 7 nucleotides matching TRBD1. The source of this sequence is a man aged 18 to 30 with active or convalescent COVID-19. The sample consisted of peripheral blood. In nucleotides, the CDR3 is TGTGCCAGCAGGGACAGGATGGGGCACGAGCAGTACTTC. It specifies CASRDRMGHEQYF.